The clone carrying this T cell receptor beta chain was found a few times. The antigen is not known. The data were obtained in a study of cytomegalovirus exposure and HLA in healthy donors. It was with 60 Vbeta and 13 Jbeta primers that the PCR ran. Assay used: immunoSEQ multiplex PCR; TCRdb lists only in-frame clones, some missing. The sample holds around 210,000 clones; 75% to 85% are singletons and the top ten take 0.39%. General study results and limits: Most TCRs appeared rarely, but some public TCRs recurred in many donors.

Though probably carrying unrecorded immune exposures, donors were nominally healthy at sampling. This sequence originates from a male donor in good health and CMV-seropositive. The sequenced sample consisted of PBMCs.

Written as DNA, the CDR3 is TGTGCCAGCAGCTCGGGGGGCCTACGAGCGGAGACCCAGTACTTC. Its translation: CASSSGGLRAETQYF. The rearrangement uses TRBV11-3 and TRBJ2-5; TRBD2 is a possible D gene (7 bases). The V end lost 4 bases, the J end lost 5 bases, and 17 bases lay between the germline ends. The length of the CDR3 is 15 residues. Germline V gene lookup returns CDR1 SGHNT and CDR2 YENEEA.